This TCR beta chain emerged from a study of T cells in Graves' hyperthyroidism and ophthalmopathy. General study results and limits: It was a median around 6 months before onset that the model predicted ophthalmopathy.

The length of the CDR3 is 12 residues. Trimming cost V 11 bases and J 7 bases, with 15 bases left between them. The germline V gene encodes CDR1 MNHEY and CDR2 SVGEGT. Amplified TCR beta CDR3 regions derived from RNA transcripts. The study used the HTBI primer set for a first-round RT-PCR of the TCR CDR3. TCRdb re-called the multiplex PCR reads with MiXCR, one entry per CDR3 protein. The table lists approximately 600,000 distinct CDR3 sequences, around 15% of them singletons. This clonotype was counted at least ten times. Its antigen is not identified. Specimen: blood. This rearrangement joins TRBV6-2 or TRBV6-3 to TRBJ1-5; D ambiguous. The receptor comes from a woman aged 35 to 49 with Graves' ophthalmopathy. CDR3 region: CAASRLGQPQHF. Written as DNA, the CDR3 is TGTGCCGCAAGTAGGCTGGGACAGCCCCAGCATTTT.